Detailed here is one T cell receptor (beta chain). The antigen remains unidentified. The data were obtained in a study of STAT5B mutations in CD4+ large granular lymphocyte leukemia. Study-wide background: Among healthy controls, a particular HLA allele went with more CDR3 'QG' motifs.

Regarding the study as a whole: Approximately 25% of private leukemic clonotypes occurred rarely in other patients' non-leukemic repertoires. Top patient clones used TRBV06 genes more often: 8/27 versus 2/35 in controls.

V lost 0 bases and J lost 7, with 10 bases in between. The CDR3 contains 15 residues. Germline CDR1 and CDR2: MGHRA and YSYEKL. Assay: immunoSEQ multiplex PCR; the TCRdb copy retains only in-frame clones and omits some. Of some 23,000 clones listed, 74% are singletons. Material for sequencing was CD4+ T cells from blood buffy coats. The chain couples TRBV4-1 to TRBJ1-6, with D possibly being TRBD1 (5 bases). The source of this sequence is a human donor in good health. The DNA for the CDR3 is TGCGCCAGCAGCCAAGATCAGCCAGGGAATTCACCCCTCCACTTT. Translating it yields CASSQDQPGNSPLHF.